A single sample is the source of the 20 T cell receptor beta chains below, sequenced in a study of blood T cell repertoires in COVID-19. Sequencing used immunoSEQ multiplex PCR; TCRdb keeps in-frame clones, though not all of them. The table records approximately 140,000 clones, 88% of them present only once. The sample consisted of peripheral blood. The receptors come from an older woman with acute or convalescent COVID-19.

This rearrangement joins TRBV28 to TRBJ1-2; D unclear. CDR3 length: 13 residues. V lost 10 bases and J lost 2, with 14 bases in between. Looked up from germline, CDR1 is MDHEN and CDR2 is SYDVKM. CDR3 in amino acids: CATQTSFNYGYTF. The CDR3 coding sequence is TGTGCCACCCAGACTTCTTTCAACTATGGCTACACCTTC.

The CDR3 region is CASSQDYRGTDTQYF. In DNA form, the CDR3 reads TGCGCCAGCAGCCAAGATTATCGGGGGACAGATACGCAGTATTTT. The chain has TRBV4-3 and TRBJ2-3; TRBD2 is a possible D gene (6 bases). Trimming took off 0 bases at V and 3 bases at J, with 10 bases between the two ends. This CDR3 comprises 15 residues. The germline CDR1 and CDR2 sequences are LGHNA and YSLEER.

The chain uses TRBV6-5 and TRBJ2-4; possible D gene TRBD2, 7 bases. V was clipped by 10 bases and J by 7 bases, with 17 bases between them. CDR1 and CDR2 (germline): MNHEY, SVGAGI. This CDR3 is 13 amino acids long. This CDR3 reads CATNGGLTNIQYF. The CDR3 coding sequence is TGTGCCACTAACGGGGGGCTCACCAACATTCAGTACTTC.

The J gene is TRBJ2-1, the V gene TRBV12-5, with D tentatively TRBD2 (7 bases). The CDR3 has 15 amino acids. Germline values: CDR1 LGHNT, CDR2 FRNRAP. The V gene lost 4 bases and the J gene lost 0 bases, with 10 bases spanning the gap. The CDR3 is CASGSGGPSYNEQFF. CDR3 coding DNA: TGTGCTAGTGGTTCCGGGGGGCCCTCCTACAATGAGCAGTTCTTC.

The gene calls are TRBV3-1 (or the pseudogene TRBV3-2) and TRBJ1-2, with 8 bases that match TRBD1. V was clipped by 8 bases and J by 7 bases; unmatched bases: 3. Germline CDR1 and CDR2: LGHDT and YNNKEL (reference sequence). This CDR3 has 11 amino acids. CDR3 DNA: TGTGCCAGCGGGGACAGGATTGGCTACACCTTC. It is translated as CASGDRIGYTF.

The rearrangement uses TRBV11-1 and TRBJ2-7; 7 bases fit TRBD1. With V trimmed by 5 bases and J by 6 bases, 10 bases remained unmatched. The CDR3 spans 14 residues. Looked up from germline, CDR1 is SGHAT and CDR2 is FQDESV (reference sequence). The CDR3 DNA sequence: TGTGCCAGCAGCCTCCGGGACAGTAGCTTCGAGCAGTACTTC. Its protein is CASSLRDSSFEQYF.

As for this clone: This specimen includes other DNA sequences encoding the same CDR3. The V and J genes are TRBV24-1 and TRBJ1-1; possible D gene TRBD1, 6 bases. Trimming took off 7 bases at V and 2 bases at J, with 10 bases between the two ends. CDR3 length: 13 residues. Germline assignment: CDR1 KGHDR and CDR2 SFDVKD. The CDR3: CATRGQPNTEAFF. Here the CDR3 DNA reads TGTGCCACCAGAGGACAGCCAAACACTGAAGCTTTCTTT.

The chain uses TRBV11-3 and TRBJ2-5; the D is unclear. This CDR3 spans 12 amino acids. Between the trimmed V and J ends, which lost 4 bases and 0 bases, there was a span of 3 bases. CDR1 is SGHNT and CDR2 is YENEEA in the germline V gene. The chain's CDR3 is CASSSDQETQYF. The CDR3 region has the DNA TGTGCCAGCAGCTCGGACCAAGAGACCCAGTACTTC.

The chain recombines TRBV7-2 with TRBJ2-1, with a possible D match to TRBD2 (6 bases). This CDR3 region has 14 residues. Germline V gene lookup returns CDR1 SGHTA and CDR2 FQGNSA. V lost 1 base and J lost 8, with 12 bases in between. CDR3 residues: CASSLGDFIYEQFF. CDR3 nucleotides: TGTGCCAGCAGCTTAGGGGACTTTATCTATGAGCAGTTCTTC.

The rearrangement links TRBV5-1 to TRBJ2-3; 9 nucleotides align to TRBD1. The germline V gene has CDR1 SGHRS and CDR2 YFSETQ. The CDR3 covers 18 residues. The V segment lost 3 bases and the J segment 5 bases; nucleotides outside the gene matches: 16. CDR3 DNA: TGCGCCAGCAGCTCCCCTAGACGACAGGGGGAAAAGGGAGATACGCAGTATTTT. This sequence encodes CASSSPRRQGEKGDTQYF.

J is TRBJ1-2 and V is TRBV4-3; 7 bases align to TRBD1. The CDR3 has 14 residues. CDR1 is LGHNA and CDR2 is YSLEER in the germline V gene. After removal of 4 bases from V and 8 bases from J, the junction contained 10 bases not matched to a gene. The CDR3 bases are TGCGCCAGCAGCCCGGGACAGTGGCCCGGCGGCTACACCTTC. This translates into CASSPGQWPGGYTF.

This chain joins TRBV24-1 and TRBJ2-2, with a weak D call TRBD2 (7 bases). Trimming left V 1 base short and J 1 base short, with 9 bases between. Germline CDR1 reads KGHDR; CDR2 reads SFDVKD. The CDR3 spans 16 residues. CDR3 sequence reads: CATSDFGGQNTGELFF. The CDR3 nucleotides are TGTGCCACCAGTGATTTCGGGGGGCAGAACACCGGGGAGCTGTTTTTT.

V usage is TRBV6-5 and J usage is TRBJ1-1; 10 bases agree with TRBD1. CDR3 length: 14 residues. V was clipped by 7 bases and J by 4 bases; unmatched bases: 6. The germline CDR1 and CDR2 sequences are MNHEY and SVGAGI. Here the CDR3 reads CASTRQGAFTEAFF. The CDR3 DNA follows: TGTGCCAGCACTCGACAGGGGGCCTTCACTGAAGCTTTCTTT.

The genes are TRBV19 and TRBJ2-1; TRBD2 matches 9 bases. Losses at the gene ends were 5 bases for V and 8 bases for J; bases not matched to a gene: 4. CDR1 and CDR2 (germline): LNHDA, SQIVND (reference sequence). The CDR3 covers 13 residues. In nucleotides, the CDR3 is TGTGCCAGTAGTTTGGCTAGCGGGGATGAGCAGTTCTTC. It is translated as CASSLASGDEQFF.

The chain has TRBV3-1 (or the pseudogene TRBV3-2) and TRBJ1-1; the D gene is possibly TRBD1 (6 bases). Trimming left V 0 bases short and J 1 base short, with 9 bases between. The CDR3 has 15 amino acids. Germline CDR1 LGHDT, CDR2 YNNKEL (reference sequence). Here the CDR3 DNA reads TGTGCCAGCAGCCAAGAAGGACAGCCGAACACTGAAGCTTTCTTT. It is translated as CASSQEGQPNTEAFF.

The rearrangement uses TRBV27 and TRBJ2-1; TRBD1 aligns across 9 bases. The ends lost 5 bases at V and 8 bases at J; junction bases unmatched: 10. The CDR3 loop spans 15 amino acids. Germline lookup yields CDR1 MNHEY and CDR2 SMNVEV (reference sequence). The CDR3 sequence is CASSAPGQGGDEQFF. The CDR3 nucleotides are TGTGCCAGCAGTGCTCCGGGACAGGGCGGCGATGAGCAGTTCTTC.

This sequence joins TRBV19 and TRBJ2-2; the D gene is possibly TRBD2 (6 bases). Trimming removed 8 bases from V and 5 bases from J, with 6 bases in between. The length of the CDR3 is 11 residues. Germline CDR1 LNHDA, CDR2 SQIVND (reference sequence). CDR3 DNA: TGTGCCAGTCGGGGGACCGGGGAGCTGTTTTTT. It codes for CASRGTGELFF.

The rearrangement links TRBV7-2 to TRBJ2-5; TRBD2 might be the D (7 bases). This CDR3 is 15 amino acids long. The germline V gene has CDR1 SGHTA and CDR2 FQGNSA. V gave up 1 base and J gave up 5 bases, with 14 bases separating them. CDR3 sequence: CASSLDRGAHETQYF. The CDR3 DNA reads as TGTGCCAGCAGCTTAGATCGGGGGGCGCATGAGACCCAGTACTTC.

This clone was recorded once. This rearrangement joins TRBV27 to TRBJ1-5; weak D call: TRBD1 (6 bases). The germline V and J ends were trimmed by 5 bases and 5 bases, with 22 bases remaining between them. The germline V gene has CDR1 MNHEY and CDR2 SMNVEV (reference sequence). This CDR3 is built from 17 residues. CDR3 sequence (DNA): TGTGCCAGCAGTCATGCCCCGGCGGGGGGCGTCGATCAGCCCCAGCATTTT. Translated, it gives CASSHAPAGGVDQPQHF.

V usage is TRBV5-5 and J usage is TRBJ2-7; D is perhaps TRBD1 (6 bases). CDR1 and CDR2 from the germline V gene are SGHKS and YYEKEE (reference sequence). The CDR3 has 15 amino acids. Trimming took off 4 bases at V and 2 bases at J, with 16 bases between the two ends. CDR3 region: CASSPTTGNAYEQYF. CDR3 DNA sequence: TGTGCCAGCAGCCCCACCACAGGGAACGCCTACGAGCAGTACTTC.